The 10 T cell receptor beta chains given below trace back to one sample, sequenced in a study of tumor-infiltrating lymphocytes in primary liver carcinoma. Researchers generated TCR beta cDNA from roughly 520 ng of total RNA, relying on a constant-region primer. For TCR beta, libraries were produced by three nested multiplex PCR rounds using slightly modified ARM-PCR. Running around 10 cycles apiece, the first two PCR rounds relied on TRBV1-TRBV30 forward primers together with a C-beta reverse primer. TCRdb reprocessed the multiplex PCR reads with MiXCR, giving one entry per CDR3 protein. In the table there are 55,000 to 70,000 distinct CDR3 sequences, about three quarters of which are singletons. Between roughly 20 and 33 mg of unsorted bulk tissue served as the source from which RNA and DNA were co-extracted. Sequenced material: liver tumor tissue from sampling region 2. Subset defined: tumor region T2, inferior pole. The receptors were gathered from a man aged 35-49 years with primary liver carcinoma and hepatitis B virus infection.

In its sample, this clonotype was seen once. This chain uses TRBV29-1 with TRBJ1-2; a weak D match, TRBD1 (5 bases). Germline-derived CDR1 and CDR2 are SQVTM and ANQGSEA. With 6 bases removed from V and 7 bases from J, the gap between germline ends came to 24 bases. The CDR3 is 15 residues long. DNA for the CDR3: TGCAGCGTCCCCATCGGGGCAGGAAGGCTTTCTGGCTACACCTTC. Translating it yields CSVPIGAGRLSGYTF.

Many counts were recorded for this clonotype. The CDR3 is CASSLRVGRSRRIHNEQFF. The CDR3 DNA reads as TGTGCCAGCAGTTTACGGGTAGGGCGGTCCCGTCGCATACACAATGAGCAGTTCTTC. The rearrangement uses TRBV12-3 or TRBV12-4 and TRBJ2-1; no clear D gene. This CDR3 has 19 residues. V was shortened by 2 bases and J by 5 bases, with 25 bases between the two germline ends.

Worth noting for this clonotype: The junction departs from germline at one end; a sequencing error may be responsible. DNA for the CDR3: TGCGCCAGCAGCCAAGATCTAGAATTCCGAAACTATGGCTGCACCTTC. Translated, it gives CASSQDLEFRNYGCTF. The V and J genes are TRBV4-3 and TRBJ1-2; D call uncertain. Germline assignment: CDR1 LGHNA and CDR2 YSLEER. This CDR3 is built from 16 residues.

Comments on this clonotype: One end of the junction varies from germline; a read error may be responsible. The J gene is TRBJ2-1, the V gene TRBV29-1; unclear D gene. This CDR3 is built from 11 residues. CDR1 is SQVTM and CDR2 is ANQGSEA in the germline V gene. The CDR3 DNA reads TGCAGCGTTGAAAGCAAGAATGAGCAGCTCTTC. Translation: CSVESKNEQLF.

The V call is TRBV4-3, the J call TRBJ2-2; D is possibly TRBD2 (5 bases). Trimming took off 6 bases at V and 7 bases at J, with 21 bases between the two ends. The CDR3 is 16 amino acids. From germline, CDR1 is LGHNA and CDR2 YSLEER. The CDR3 DNA reads TGCGCCAGCAGTCAAAACCCAGGAGGAAACCTCGGGGAGCTGTTTTTT. Its protein product is CASSQNPGGNLGELFF.

The V call is TRBV6-2 or TRBV6-3, the J call TRBJ2-1; 10 bases line up with TRBD2. This CDR3 has 19 residues. The V gene end was trimmed by 2 bases and the J gene end by 8 bases; junction bases not matched to a gene: 18. The V gene's germline CDR1 is MNHEY and CDR2 SVGEGT. The CDR3 DNA sequence: TGTGCCAGCAGTTACCCAACAAAGTGGACTAGCGGTCTATACTATGAGCAGTTCTTC. Translation gives CASSYPTKWTSGLYYEQFF.

This clonotype appeared a few times. Germline is not matched at one junction end, which may reflect a read error. The rearrangement links TRBV28 to TRBJ2-1, with a weak D call TRBD2 (6 bases). This CDR3 has 14 residues. Germline V gene data show CDR1 as MDHEN and CDR2 as SYDVKM. DNA for the CDR3: TGTGCCAGCCGTGGGTCGGGAGAGTACAATGAGCAGTTCTTT. Translated: CASRGSGEYNEQFF.

Turning to this clonotype: It may be a read error: a sequence one base away is much more abundant. The rearrangement uses TRBV5-8 and TRBJ1-2; a weak D match, TRBD1 (5 bases). CDR1 SGHTS and CDR2 YDEGEE come from the germline V gene. Trimming removed 5 bases from V and 3 bases from J, with 8 bases in between. This CDR3 is 12 amino acids long. CDR3 coding DNA: TGTGCCAGCAGGCCGGGGGACTATGGCTACACCTTC. Protein: CASRPGDYGYTF.

About this clonotype: The junction does not match germline at one end; this may be a read error. The gene calls are TRBV5-1 and TRBJ2-2; 7 positions match TRBD1. Germline CDR1 and CDR2: SGHRS and YFSETQ. This CDR3 spans 15 amino acids. The CDR3 sequence is CASSPENRGHGEPFF. CDR3 DNA: TGCGCCAGCAGCCCTGAGAACAGGGGTCACGGAGAGCCGTTTTTT.

Details on this clonotype: Germline and junction disagree at one end, which may indicate a read error. The chain combines TRBV11-2 with TRBJ2-2, with a tentative D call TRBD2 (5 bases). Germline V gene data show CDR1 as SGHAT and CDR2 as FQNNGV. The CDR3 is 15 residues long. CDR3 protein: CVSSFTGSNTGELFF. The CDR3, as DNA: TGTGTCAGCAGCTTTACGGGATCGAACACTGGGGAGCTGTTTTTT.